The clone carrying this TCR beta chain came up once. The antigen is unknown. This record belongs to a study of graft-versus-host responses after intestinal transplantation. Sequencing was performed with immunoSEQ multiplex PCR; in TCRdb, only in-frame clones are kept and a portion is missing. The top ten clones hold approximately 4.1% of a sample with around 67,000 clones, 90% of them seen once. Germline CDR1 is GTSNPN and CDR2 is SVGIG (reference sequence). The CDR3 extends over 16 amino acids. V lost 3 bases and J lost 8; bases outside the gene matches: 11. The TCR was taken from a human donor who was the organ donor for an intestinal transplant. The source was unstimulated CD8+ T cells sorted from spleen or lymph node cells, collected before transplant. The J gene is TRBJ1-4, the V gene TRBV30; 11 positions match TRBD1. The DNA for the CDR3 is TGTGCCTGGAGGATACGGACAGGGGGCTACGGAGAAAAACTGTTTTTT. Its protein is CAWRIRTGGYGEKLFF.